The 5 T cell receptor beta chains presented below share a single source sample, sequenced in a study of T-cell memory formation after mild COVID-19. TCRdb processed the 5' RACE reads anew with MiXCR; each CDR3 protein has one entry. The table has 210,000 or so distinct CDR3 sequences, roughly a tenth seen once. Sequencing input: PBMCs or a T cell subset sorted from them (not recorded which). The receptors here all came from a man aged 18 to 30 who had mild COVID-19 (a few samples of this study predate the infection). Cell type and time point are not known.

The table lists this clonotype with a few counts. The chain uses TRBV7-6 and TRBJ2-1; D perhaps matches TRBD2 (6 bases). V dropped 5 bases and J dropped 3 bases, with 20 bases sitting between them. The CDR3 totals 17 residues. Germline lookup yields CDR1 SGHVS and CDR2 FNYEAQ. CDR3 nucleotide sequence: TGTGCCAGCAGCGCCTTCGGGCGGCGGGGAAACTACAATGAGCAGTTCTTC. Translation: CASSAFGRRGNYNEQFF.

A few counts support this clonotype. The J gene is TRBJ1-1, the V gene TRBV7-3, with 7 nucleotides matching TRBD1. The CDR3 extends over 13 amino acids. V lost 5 bases, J lost 4 bases, and 4 bases stayed unmatched. Germline V gene sequence: CDR1 SGHTA, CDR2 FQGTGA. The CDR3 loop is CASSRTGATEAFF. Here the CDR3 DNA reads TGTGCCAGCAGCCGTACAGGGGCCACTGAAGCTTTCTTT.

This clonotype appeared many times. The rearrangement links TRBV20-1 to TRBJ2-5; 10 positions match TRBD2. The CDR3 is 14 residues long. Germline V gives CDR1 DFQATT, CDR2 SNEGSKA (reference sequence). After removal of 6 bases from V and 4 bases from J, the junction contained 8 bases not matched to a gene. The CDR3 reads CSAAIAGGLETQYF. Written as DNA, the CDR3 is TGCAGTGCCGCCATAGCGGGGGGTTTAGAGACCCAGTACTTC.

This clonotype occurred a few times. The V and J genes are TRBV4-2 and TRBJ2-1, with D unresolved. The V gene's germline CDR1 is LGHNA and CDR2 YNFKEQ. V was trimmed by 5 bases and J by 3 bases, leaving 14 bases between them. The CDR3 consists of 15 residues. The CDR3 loop reads CASSSRWGGYNEQFF. In nucleotides, the CDR3 is TGTGCCAGCAGCTCGCGGTGGGGTGGCTACAATGAGCAGTTCTTC.

The rearrangement uses TRBV28 and TRBJ1-1; D may be TRBD1 (5 bases). With 6 bases removed from V and 5 bases from J, the gap between germline ends came to 16 bases. The CDR3 contains 14 residues. From germline, CDR1 is MDHEN and CDR2 SYDVKM. The CDR3 spells CASSPRTRGTEAFF. The CDR3 region has the DNA TGTGCCAGCAGCCCCCGGACCCGGGGGACTGAAGCTTTCTTT.